This T cell receptor beta chain was sequenced for a study of blood T cell repertoires in COVID-19. From germline, CDR1 is MGHRA and CDR2 YSYEKL. CDR3 length: 15 amino acids. V lost 1 base and J 7 bases, leaving 13 bases between the germline ends. The repertoire was sequenced with immunoSEQ multiplex PCR; TCRdb's copy has only in-frame clones and lacks some. The sample has about 74,000 clones, about four fifths seen once; the top ten hold around 8%. The chain employs TRBV4-1 and TRBJ2-2; D is unclear. Specimen: peripheral blood. This TCR was sampled from a man aged 45-65 years with active COVID-19. The CDR3 loop is CASSQARSEYGELFF. The CDR3 DNA reads as TGCGCCAGCAGCCAAGCGCGGTCAGAATACGGGGAGCTGTTTTTT.